This T cell receptor beta chain was found in a study of blood T cell repertoires in COVID-19 (dated by TCRdb to about 2020). For context, the study as a whole: Samples from collaborators originated in the United States, Italy and Spain and spanned both the acute and convalescent phases of COVID-19. The material from the prospective study consisted of cDNA or gDNA derived from T cells, B-cell-depleted T cells, or PBMCs. Where available, HLA class I and class II types were taken from metadata supplied by the sample provider and were not determined by assay-based typing. Deeply sampled blood TCRbeta repertoires from subjects exposed to, actively infected with, or recovered from COVID-19 were included in the dataset. The repertoires were released in a freely available public database meant as a resource for research on the immune response to SARS-CoV-2. Sample metadata almost always included a de-identified subject ID, COVID-19 status, age in years and sex. The samples were drawn from the first 160 participants of the ongoing ImmuneRACE study and from about 1,200 subjects provided by 6 global collaborators. What the research found in general, with its limitations: Clinical and demographic metadata were provided uncurated, with the amount varying by source and participant.

The germline V gene gives CDR1 as SNHLY and CDR2 as FYNNEI. The CDR3 starts with the cysteine, ends with the phenylalanine, and has 13 residues. Only the CDR3 DNA stays, 39 bases, in frame from base 1. V loses 7 bases, J loses 0 bases, and the germline ends lie 8 bases apart. Details on this clone: This receptor's antigen is unknown. Qualities for individual bases were not recorded, and no much larger clone is one base off.

Participants in the prospective study were aged roughly 18 to 95 years, lived in 20 to 25 United States geographic areas, and enrolled through a virtual design. In the prospective study, cohorts were assigned on the basis of participant-reported clinical history obtained from a screening survey and a study questionnaire. ImmuneRACE Cohort 3 recovered participants were defined by two consecutive negative NP/OP PCR tests, healthcare professional clearance, or symptom resolution. In the prospective study, whole blood, serum and a nasopharyngeal or oropharyngeal swab were collected from each participant by mobile phlebotomists. Over a roughly 2-month period, participants in the prospective study had the option of providing additional blood draws and questionnaires. Before DNA extraction, blood samples from the prospective study were shipped at room temperature or frozen. TCRbeta CDR3 regions were amplified from genomic DNA using the immunoSEQ Assay, a bias-controlled multiplex PCR. The original pipeline was this. Within the assay, amplification of reference gene primers was used to estimate how many nucleated cells each sample contained. Sequence reads were collapsed and filtered to measure the absolute abundance of every unique TCRbeta CDR3 rearrangement. For each sample, productive Simpson clonality was calculated by taking the square root of Simpson's diversity index across productive rearrangements. TCRdb re-hosts the immuneACCESS table, in-frame sequences only. Its copies lack some clones; in the studies checked, an unresolved V gene accounts for under half of them, and the cause for the rest is not known. V and J calls and clone size are copied from that table; D and trimming were computed from the DNA. Within this sample are approximately 150,000 clones, with around 84% of them counted one time only. Approximately 14% of the sample is taken by the ten largest.

The chain was built from TRBV2 and TRBJ2-3; the D gene cannot be named for sure. Input material: PBMCs or T cells enriched from blood (not recorded which). The TCR comes from a man aged 50 to 59 who had recovered from COVID-19. The nucleotides read TGTGCCAGCATGTCCCCGAGCACAGATACGCAGTATTTT. It is translated as CASMSPSTDTQYF.